This T cell receptor beta chain stems from a study of T cell responses to AZD1222 COVID-19 vaccine. The study, taken as a whole, reports: Increases in Spike-specific TCR breadth and depth were seen after two AZD1222 doses.

Notes on this clone: The antigen remains undetermined.

The method was immunoSEQ multiplex PCR; TCRdb's version includes in-frame clones alone and lacks a portion of them. Among 100,000 to 150,000 clones listed, 88% were seen once. Per germline, CDR1 MGHRA and CDR2 YSYEKL. The CDR3 runs to 16 residues. Trimming took off 0 bases at V and 0 bases at J, with 8 bases between the two ends. J is TRBJ2-2 and V is TRBV4-1; D unresolved. This clonotype was obtained from an adult in good health. This specimen consisted of peripheral blood, obtained on day 0 of AZD1222 vaccination. CDR3 sequence: CASSQEARTNTGELFF. For the CDR3, the DNA is TGCGCCAGCAGCCAAGAGGCCAGAACGAACACCGGGGAGCTGTTTTTT.